The 13 T cell receptor gamma chains below come from one sample, sequenced in a study of Vδ1+ human thymocytes. RNA was extracted from the cells and then reverse transcribed. Multiplex PCR used pooled V-gene forward primers and a constant-region reverse primer to amplify CDR3s. TCRdb re-called the multiplex PCR reads via CATT. The sample lists 25,000 to 30,000 gamma-chain clones, over 15% occurring once. General study points: In the thymus, TRG and TRD repertoires looked highly polyclonal with Gaussian CDR3 lengths.

Antigens of these TCRs are unknown. Sequences were obtained from Vdelta1+ gamma-delta thymocytes from the thymus. Subset meaning: FACS-sorted CD3+ TCRalphabeta- TCRVdelta1+ TCRVdelta2- thymocytes. The source of these receptors is a boy in the first two years of life who had congenital heart surgery.

About this clone: Being one base from a much bigger clone, this may be a read error. At the DNA level, this CDR3 is encoded by other sequences in the same sample as well. This chain joins TRGV9 and TRGJ1 or TRGJ2. The CDR3 consists of 13 residues. Germline loops: CDR1 GITISATS, CDR2 ISYDGTV (reference sequence). The CDR3 reads CALWEVRYYKKLF. The CDR3 DNA follows: TGTGCCTTGTGGGAGGTGCGCTATTATAAGAAGCTCTTT.

The chain couples TRGV5 to TRGJ1 or TRGJ2. V was pared by 0 bases and J by 7 bases, with 9 bases of the junction left unmatched. Germline V CDR1 and CDR2: VINAFY, YDVSNSKD. The CDR3 loop spans 14 amino acids. The CDR3 here is CATWDRRREYKKLF. The CDR3 DNA reads TGTGCCACCTGGGACAGGCGCCGGGAATATAAGAAACTCTTT.

Only a few counts were recorded for this clone. Given a much more abundant clone one base away, this may be a read error. Other DNA sequences of this sample code for an identical CDR3. This chain connects TRGV8 to TRGJ1 or TRGJ2. The V gene end was trimmed by 0 bases and the J gene end by 4 bases; junction bases not matched to a gene: 3. The CDR3 length is 13 residues. In germline, CDR1 is VENAVY, CDR2 YDSYNSRV. In DNA form, the CDR3 reads TGTGCCACCTGGGATAGGCGATATTATAAGAAACTCTTT. Translation gives CATWDRRYYKKLF.

Concerning this clone itself: One base away lies a much larger clone, so this may be a sequencing read error. Other DNA sequences in this sample translate to the same CDR3. The chain recombines TRGV9 with TRGJP. This CDR3 has 16 amino acids. The V segment lost 2 bases and the J segment 5 bases; nucleotides outside the gene matches: 3. Germline-derived CDR1 and CDR2 are GITISATS and ISYDGTV (reference sequence). As DNA, the CDR3 is TGTGCCTTGTGGGAGGCGGAAGAGTTGGGCAAAAAAATCAAGGTATTT. Protein sequence: CALWEAEELGKKIKVF.

The sample holds a few counts of this clone. This chain links TRGV9 with TRGJP2. This CDR3 comprises 16 residues. CDR1 GITISATS and CDR2 ISYDGTV come from the germline V gene (reference sequence). V was clipped by 2 bases and J by 3 bases; unmatched bases: 9. The CDR3 sequence: CALWEAPRGSDWIKTF. CDR3 sequence (DNA): TGTGCCTTGTGGGAGGCGCCCAGGGGTAGTGATTGGATCAAGACGTTT.

J is TRGJ1 or TRGJ2 and V is TRGV9. Trimming took 0 bases from V and 3 from J; bases not matched to a gene: 8. Germline V CDR1 and CDR2: GITISATS, ISYDGTV (reference sequence). CDR3 length: 15 amino acids. CDR3 protein: CALWEVSALYYKKLF. The DNA of the CDR3 is TGTGCCTTGTGGGAGGTGTCGGCCCTTTATTATAAGAAACTCTTT.

On this clone: This may stem from a read error, because a much larger clone lies one nucleotide away. The rearrangement links TRGV2 to TRGJP2. Germline CDR1 and CDR2: EGSNGY and YDSYNSKV. The ends lost 2 bases at V and 2 bases at J; junction bases unmatched: 5. CDR3 size: 15 residues. CDR3 coding DNA: TGTGCCACCTGGGACGAGCGGAGTAGTGATTGGATCAAGACGTTT. Translating it yields CATWDERSSDWIKTF.

This chain joins TRGV2 and TRGJ1 or TRGJ2. Germline CDR1 reads EGSNGY; CDR2 reads YDSYNSKV. J lost 10 bases, V lost 3 bases, and 9 bases had no gene match. The CDR3 is made up of 12 amino acids. CDR3 region: CATWDTGGKKLF. In DNA, the CDR3 is TGTGCCACCTGGGACACCGGTGGGAAGAAACTCTTT.

Note on this clone: The sample holds other DNA sequences that translate to the same CDR3. The chain couples TRGV8 to TRGJ1 or TRGJ2. Trimming removed 2 bases from V and 5 bases from J; junction bases left unmatched: 3. CDR1 and CDR2 (germline): VENAVY, YDSYNSRV. The CDR3 has 12 amino acids. CDR3 DNA sequence: TGTGCCACCTGGGATAAAGATTATAAGAAACTCTTT. It yields the protein CATWDKDYKKLF.

Regarding this clone: Distinct nucleotide sequences in the sample also encode this CDR3. This chain joins TRGV4 and TRGJ1 or TRGJ2. The trim removed 0 bases at V and 4 bases at J, leaving 6 bases unmatched. The CDR3 has 14 amino acids. CDR1 and CDR2 (germline): EGSTGY, YDSYTSSV. CDR3: CATWDGPGYYKKLF. The CDR3 DNA follows: TGTGCCACCTGGGATGGGCCGGGGTATTATAAGAAACTCTTT.

For this clone: The junction departs from germline at one end; a sequencing error may be responsible. The rearrangement links TRGV2 to TRGJ1 or TRGJ2. CDR3 length: 15 residues. CDR1 EGSNGY and CDR2 YDSYNSKV come from the germline V gene. The CDR3 nucleotides read TGTGCCACCTGGTACGGGTGTTGGCAGCCCAAAAAGAAACTCTTT. Residues: CATWYGCWQPKKKLF.

Remarks on this clone: Other DNA sequences in this sample translate to the same CDR3. This chain connects TRGV2 to TRGJP2. Germline CDR1 and CDR2: EGSNGY and YDSYNSKV. The CDR3 is 14 residues long. V lost 0 bases and J lost 4; bases outside the gene matches: 2. The CDR3 reads CATWDGHSDWIKTF. The CDR3 DNA follows: TGTGCCACCTGGGACGGGCATAGTGATTGGATCAAGACGTTT.

This clone was seen only a few times. The chain couples TRGV3 to TRGJP2. Germline V CDR1 and CDR2: VTNTFY, YDVSTARD (reference sequence). The CDR3 is 14 amino acids. V gave up 5 bases and J gave up 8 bases; unmatched junction bases: 11. In DNA form, the CDR3 reads TGTGCCACCTGGGTCCGTAAGGAGGATTGGATCAAGACGTTT. Protein product: CATWVRKEDWIKTF.